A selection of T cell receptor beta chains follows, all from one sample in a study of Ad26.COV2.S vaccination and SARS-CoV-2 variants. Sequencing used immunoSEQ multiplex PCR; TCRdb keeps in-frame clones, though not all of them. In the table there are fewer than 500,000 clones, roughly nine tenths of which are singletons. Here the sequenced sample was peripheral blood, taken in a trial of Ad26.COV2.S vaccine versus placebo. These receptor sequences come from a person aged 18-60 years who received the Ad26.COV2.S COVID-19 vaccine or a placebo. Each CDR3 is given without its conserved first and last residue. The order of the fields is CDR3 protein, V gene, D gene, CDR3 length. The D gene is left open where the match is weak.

CDR3: ASSLGPRGAPGYNEQF; V: TRBV11-2; D: NA; length: 16
CDR3: ASARERTTNEKLF; V: TRBV11-2; D: NA; length: 13
CDR3: ASSQGLAGADTQY; V: TRBV4-1; D: TRBD2; length: 13
CDR3: ASSPPNGGAGGEQY; V: TRBV18; D: NA; length: 14
CDR3: ASSPTVGQPYEKLF; V: TRBV4-2; D: NA; length: 14
CDR3: SVGQFYEQY; V: TRBV20-1; D: TRBD1; length: 9
CDR3: ASSSRSGGDQETQY; V: TRBV5-1; D: NA; length: 14
CDR3: ASSLEGMIVHSPLH; V: TRBV7-2; D: NA; length: 14
CDR3: ASSLGANYNEQF; V: TRBV5-1; D: NA; length: 12
CDR3: ASSPGWKGDGYT; V: TRBV18; D: NA; length: 12
CDR3: ASSQEFPSGNTIY; V: TRBV4-3; D: NA; length: 13
CDR3: ASHHPGLPRETQY; V: TRBV2; D: NA; length: 13
CDR3: ASSRTHETQY; V: TRBV2; D: NA; length: 10
CDR3: ASSPWTGMVGTGELF; V: TRBV3-1/TRBV3-2; D: NA; length: 15
CDR3: ASSFQAATNEKLF; V: TRBV5-1; D: NA; length: 13
CDR3: ASSFDSAYNEQF; V: TRBV6-5; D: NA; length: 12
CDR3: ASNPDPVGAGANVLT; V: TRBV5-1; D: NA; length: 15
CDR3: ATRDEHNEKLF; V: TRBV24-1; D: NA; length: 11
CDR3: SASSGTNYGYT; V: TRBV20-1; D: NA; length: 11
CDR3: ASSLDPAGQALYGYT; V: TRBV19; D: TRBD1; length: 15
CDR3: ASSLFVNTEAF; V: TRBV5-1; D: NA; length: 11
CDR3: SVVHTGATNTGELF; V: TRBV29-1; D: TRBD1; length: 14
CDR3: ATSRDLGTGMNTEAF; V: TRBV15; D: TRBD1; length: 15
CDR3: ASSKVGQSGGEWQPQH; V: TRBV21-1; D: NA; length: 16
CDR3: ASSPRRVLSYEQY; V: TRBV5-6; D: NA; length: 13
CDR3: ASSFGPSYGYT; V: TRBV27; D: NA; length: 11
CDR3: ASEFSDSGPTEAF; V: TRBV19; D: NA; length: 13
CDR3: ASSLAGTVYYT; V: TRBV7-2; D: TRBD1; length: 11
CDR3: ASSFHVGTPRETQY; V: TRBV27; D: NA; length: 14
CDR3: ASSFGGFSETQY; V: TRBV11-2; D: NA; length: 12
CDR3: ASSASRAGKAF; V: TRBV9; D: NA; length: 11
CDR3: ASSYQGGYT; V: TRBV7-9; D: NA; length: 9
CDR3: ASSYSSKGRGRTGELF; V: TRBV6-2/TRBV6-3; D: TRBD1; length: 16
CDR3: ASSAGTAWGYEQY; V: TRBV2; D: NA; length: 13
CDR3: SARREYEQY; V: TRBV20-1; D: NA; length: 9
CDR3: ASGQTGHGRSPLH; V: TRBV19; D: NA; length: 13
CDR3: ASSGIGLGYT; V: TRBV2; D: NA; length: 10
CDR3: ASSLFMIQETQY; V: TRBV5-1; D: NA; length: 12
CDR3: ASKRKGATGELF; V: TRBV28; D: NA; length: 12
CDR3: ASSSRPLAGTTYNEQF; V: TRBV7-2; D: TRBD2; length: 16
CDR3: ASSGPGLDTGELF; V: TRBV6-5; D: TRBD2; length: 13
CDR3: ASSMEKGQGRGYT; V: TRBV19; D: TRBD1; length: 13
CDR3: ASSACTPFWHHQPQH; V: TRBV3-1/TRBV3-2; D: NA; length: 15
CDR3: ASSELGNSPLH; V: TRBV25-1; D: NA; length: 11
CDR3: ASSSDRRGYNSPLH; V: TRBV6-5; D: NA; length: 14
CDR3: ASSSLTVNTEAF; V: TRBV5-1; D: NA; length: 12